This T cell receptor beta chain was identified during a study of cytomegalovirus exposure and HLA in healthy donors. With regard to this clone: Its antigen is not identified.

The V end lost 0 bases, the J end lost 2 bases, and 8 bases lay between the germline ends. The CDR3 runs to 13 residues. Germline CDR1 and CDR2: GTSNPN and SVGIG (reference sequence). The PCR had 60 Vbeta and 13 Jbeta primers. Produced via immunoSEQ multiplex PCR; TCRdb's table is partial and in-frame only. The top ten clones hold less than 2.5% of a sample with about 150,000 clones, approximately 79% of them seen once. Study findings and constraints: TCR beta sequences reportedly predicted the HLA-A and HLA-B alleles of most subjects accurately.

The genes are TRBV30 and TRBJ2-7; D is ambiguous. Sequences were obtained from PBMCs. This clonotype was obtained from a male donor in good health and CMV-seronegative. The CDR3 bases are TGTGCCTGGAGTGTACTCCGAGCCTACGAGCAGTACTTC. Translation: CAWSVLRAYEQYF.